The clone carrying this T cell receptor beta chain occurred many times. Its antigen is still unknown. Patients affected by ophthalmopathy presented a Clinical Activity Score of at least 3, a NOSPECS grade of at least 4, and disease duration below 3 months. The source of the sample is a study of T cells in Graves' hyperthyroidism and ophthalmopathy. Study-level background: Peripheral blood was obtained at initial diagnosis, preceding any treatment. General study points: Ophthalmopathy got predicted by the model a median roughly 6.4 months before its onset. Blood also showed most of the thyroid clonotypes that were expanded above 0.001.

The investigators amplified TCR beta CDR3 regions from RNA transcripts. Using the HTBI primer set, a first-round RT-PCR was run on the TCR CDR3. TCRdb reprocessed the multiplex PCR reads with MiXCR, giving one entry per CDR3 protein. This table has around 690,000 distinct CDR3 sequences, less than 25% appearing once. This sequence was found in a man aged 30-40 years with Graves' ophthalmopathy. The sample was blood.

The CDR3 DNA reads TGTGCTAGTGTAAGGGGGGACGCGGCCTACAATGAGCAGTTCTTC. The encoded protein is CASVRGDAAYNEQFF. The rearrangement uses TRBV12-5 and TRBJ2-1; either TRBD1 or TRBD2 may fit D (6 bases each). The V gene's germline CDR1 is LGHNT and CDR2 FRNRAP. The CDR3 spans 15 residues. The V end lost 7 bases, the J end lost 2 bases, and 15 bases lay between the germline ends.